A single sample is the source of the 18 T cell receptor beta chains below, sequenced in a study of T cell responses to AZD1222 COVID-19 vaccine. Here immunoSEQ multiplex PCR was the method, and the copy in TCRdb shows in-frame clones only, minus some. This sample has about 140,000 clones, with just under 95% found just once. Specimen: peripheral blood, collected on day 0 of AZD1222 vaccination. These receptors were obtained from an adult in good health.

The CDR3 sequence is CASSLGRGVYGYTF. Written as DNA, the CDR3 is TGTGCCAGCAGTTTAGGCAGGGGGGTCTATGGCTACACCTTC. The gene calls are TRBV28 and TRBJ1-2, with 7 bases matching TRBD1. CDR3 size: 14 residues. The germline CDR1 and CDR2 sequences are MDHEN and SYDVKM. Trimming cost V 2 bases and J 4 bases; bases outside gene matches: 4.

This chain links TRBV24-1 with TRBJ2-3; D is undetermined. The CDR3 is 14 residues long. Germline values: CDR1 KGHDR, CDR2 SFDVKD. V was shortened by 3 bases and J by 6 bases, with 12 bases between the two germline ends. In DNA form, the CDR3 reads TGTGCCACCAGTGATCCCAGCTACCGGGATACGCAGTATTTT. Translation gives CATSDPSYRDTQYF.

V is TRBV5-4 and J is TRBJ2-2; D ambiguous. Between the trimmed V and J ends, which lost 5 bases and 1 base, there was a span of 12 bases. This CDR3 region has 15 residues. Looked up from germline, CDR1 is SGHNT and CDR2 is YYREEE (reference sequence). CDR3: CASSRPGGNTGELFF. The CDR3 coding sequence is TGTGCCAGCAGTCGACCGGGCGGGAACACCGGGGAGCTGTTTTTT.

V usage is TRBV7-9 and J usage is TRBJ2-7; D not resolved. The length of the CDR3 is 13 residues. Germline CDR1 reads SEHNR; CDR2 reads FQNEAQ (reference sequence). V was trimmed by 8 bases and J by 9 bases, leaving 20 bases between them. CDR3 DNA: TGTGCCAGCGGCTCGGGTATGGTAAACGCGCAGTACTTC. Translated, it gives CASGSGMVNAQYF.

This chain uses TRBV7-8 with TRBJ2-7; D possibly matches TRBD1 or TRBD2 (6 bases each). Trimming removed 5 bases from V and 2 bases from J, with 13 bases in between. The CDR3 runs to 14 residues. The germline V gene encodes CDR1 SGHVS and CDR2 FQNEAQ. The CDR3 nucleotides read TGTGCCAGCAGCAGGGGGGACAACACCTACGAGCAGTACTTC. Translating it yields CASSRGDNTYEQYF.

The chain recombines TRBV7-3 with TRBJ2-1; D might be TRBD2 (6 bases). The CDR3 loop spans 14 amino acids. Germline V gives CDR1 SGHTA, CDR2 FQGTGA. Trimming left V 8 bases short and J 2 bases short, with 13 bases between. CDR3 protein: CASGRSSPYNEQFF. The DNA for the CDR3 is TGTGCCAGCGGGAGGTCCAGCCCCTACAATGAGCAGTTCTTC.

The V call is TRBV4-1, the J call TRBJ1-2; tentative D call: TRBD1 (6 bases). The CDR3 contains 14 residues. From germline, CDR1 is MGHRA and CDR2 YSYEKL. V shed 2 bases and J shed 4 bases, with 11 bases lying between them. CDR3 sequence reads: CASSQTRGAYGYTF. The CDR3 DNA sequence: TGCGCCAGCAGCCAAACCAGGGGAGCCTATGGCTACACCTTC.

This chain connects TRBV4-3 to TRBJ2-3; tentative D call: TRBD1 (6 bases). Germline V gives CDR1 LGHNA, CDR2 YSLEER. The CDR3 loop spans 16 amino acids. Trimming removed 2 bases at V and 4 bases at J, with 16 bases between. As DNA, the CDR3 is TGCGCCAGCAGCCAATCCCAAGGATCAGGGGCAGATACGCAGTATTTT. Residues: CASSQSQGSGADTQYF.

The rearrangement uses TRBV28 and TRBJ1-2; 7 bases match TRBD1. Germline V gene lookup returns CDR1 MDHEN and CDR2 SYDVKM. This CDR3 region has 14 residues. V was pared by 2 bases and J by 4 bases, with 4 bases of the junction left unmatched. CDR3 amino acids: CASSLTQGPYGYTF. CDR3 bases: TGTGCCAGCAGTTTAACACAGGGGCCCTATGGCTACACCTTC.

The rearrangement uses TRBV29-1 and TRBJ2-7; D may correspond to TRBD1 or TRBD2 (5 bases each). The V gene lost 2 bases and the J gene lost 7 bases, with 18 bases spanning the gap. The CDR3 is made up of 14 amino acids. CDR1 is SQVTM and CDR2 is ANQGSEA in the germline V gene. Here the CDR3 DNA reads TGCAGCGTTGAACCCCCGGGACGGCCTACAGAGCAGTACTTC. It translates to CSVEPPGRPTEQYF.

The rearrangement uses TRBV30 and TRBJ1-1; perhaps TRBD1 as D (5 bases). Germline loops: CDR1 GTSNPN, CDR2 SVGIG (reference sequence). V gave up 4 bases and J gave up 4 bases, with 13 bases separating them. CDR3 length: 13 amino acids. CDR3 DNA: TGTGCCTGGAAAGGACAAGCTGGCACTGAAGCTTTCTTT. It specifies CAWKGQAGTEAFF. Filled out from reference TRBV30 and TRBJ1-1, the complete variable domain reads SQTIHQWPATLVQPVGSPLSLECTVEGTSNPNLYWYRQAAGRGLQLLFYSVGIGQISSEVPQNLSASRPQDRQFILSSKKLLLSDSGFYLCAWKGQAGTEAFFGQGTRLTVV.

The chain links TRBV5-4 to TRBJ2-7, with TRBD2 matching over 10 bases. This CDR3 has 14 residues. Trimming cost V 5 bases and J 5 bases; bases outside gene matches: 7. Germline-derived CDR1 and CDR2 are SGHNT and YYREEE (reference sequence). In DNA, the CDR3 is TGTGCCAGCAGGGACCTAGCGGGAGCCGACGAGCAGTACTTC. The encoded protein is CASRDLAGADEQYF.

The CDR3 loop reads CAVRDGGGTEAFF. DNA for the CDR3: TGTGCCGTCCGGGATGGGGGAGGCACTGAAGCTTTCTTT. The chain joins TRBV6-5 to TRBJ1-1; weak D call: TRBD1 (5 bases). This CDR3 has 13 amino acids. Per the germline V gene, CDR1 is MNHEY and CDR2 is SVGAGI. V lost 11 bases to trimming and J lost 4 bases, with 17 bases between them.

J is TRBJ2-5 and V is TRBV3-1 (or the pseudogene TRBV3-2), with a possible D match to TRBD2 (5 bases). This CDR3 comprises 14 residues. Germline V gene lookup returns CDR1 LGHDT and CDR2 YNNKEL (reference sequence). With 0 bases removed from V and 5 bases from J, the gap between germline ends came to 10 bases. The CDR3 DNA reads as TGTGCCAGCAGCCAAGAGGAGGTTGCGGAGACCCAGTACTTC. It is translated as CASSQEEVAETQYF.

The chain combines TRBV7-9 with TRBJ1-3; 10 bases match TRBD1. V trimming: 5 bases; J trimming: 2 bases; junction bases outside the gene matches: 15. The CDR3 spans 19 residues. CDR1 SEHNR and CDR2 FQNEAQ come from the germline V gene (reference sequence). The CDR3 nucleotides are TGTGCCAGCAGCACCTACGGACAGGGGGAGAATTTGCCTGGAAACACCATATATTTT. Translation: CASSTYGQGENLPGNTIYF.

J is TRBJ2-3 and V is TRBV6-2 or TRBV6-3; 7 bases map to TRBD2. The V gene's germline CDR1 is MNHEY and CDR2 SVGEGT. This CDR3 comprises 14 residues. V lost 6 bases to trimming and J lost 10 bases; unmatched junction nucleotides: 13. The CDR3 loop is CASSLDPLLAAQYF. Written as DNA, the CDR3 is TGTGCCAGCAGCCTGGACCCCTTGCTAGCGGCGCAGTATTTT.

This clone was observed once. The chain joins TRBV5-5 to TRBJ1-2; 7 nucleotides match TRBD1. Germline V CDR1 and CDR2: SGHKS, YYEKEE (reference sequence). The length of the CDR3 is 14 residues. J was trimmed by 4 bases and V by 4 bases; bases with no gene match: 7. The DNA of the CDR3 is TGTGCCAGCAGCCCCGGGACAGAAGTCTATGGCTACACCTTC. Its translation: CASSPGTEVYGYTF.

The CDR3 nucleotides are TGTGCCAGCAGTTTAATAGGTGGGACTAGCGGGAGGGCCGGGAAAGAGACCCAGTACTTC. As protein: CASSLIGGTSGRAGKETQYF. The V and J genes are TRBV27 and TRBJ2-5; 16 bases map to TRBD2. Germline CDR1 reads MNHEY; CDR2 reads SMNVEV (reference sequence). V dropped 2 bases and J dropped 3; count of bases not matched to a gene: 12. This CDR3 has 20 amino acids.